One sample yielded the 15 T cell receptor beta chains listed below, sequenced in a study of resident and recirculating memory T cells in vitiligo. TCRdb keeps only in-frame clones here, not all; method: immunoSEQ multiplex PCR. The sample includes 70,000 to 85,000 clones, about 89% of them seen just once. The sample comprised blood. These receptor sequences come from a male donor with vitiligo.

The genes are TRBV5-1 and TRBJ2-6; no clear D gene. CDR3 length: 15 amino acids. The V end was cut by 1 base, the J end by 1 base, with 6 bases between. The germline V gene encodes CDR1 SGHRS and CDR2 YFSETQ. The CDR3 coding sequence is TGCGCCAGCAGCTTGTTCGGGTCTGGGGCCAACGTCCTGACTTTC. Encoded protein: CASSLFGSGANVLTF.

The chain recombines TRBV13 with TRBJ1-1, with 10 bases fitting TRBD1. This CDR3 has 14 amino acids. After removal of 5 bases from V and 7 bases from J, the junction contained 7 bases not matched to a gene. CDR1 is PRHDT and CDR2 is FYEKMQ in the germline V gene (reference sequence). The CDR3 DNA follows: TGTGCCAGCAGCCCCCGGACAGGGGGAATTGAAGCTTTCTTT. As protein: CASSPRTGGIEAFF.

This clone was recorded a few times. The V and J genes are TRBV5-1 and TRBJ2-1, with 8 bases identical to TRBD1. Germline-derived CDR1 and CDR2 are SGHRS and YFSETQ. The CDR3 covers 14 residues. Losses at the gene ends were 4 bases for V and 7 bases for J; bases not matched to a gene: 7. CDR3 residues: CASSQGTGGNEQFF. The CDR3 bases are TGCGCCAGCAGCCAAGGGACAGGAGGAAATGAGCAGTTCTTC.

This chain uses TRBV10-3 with TRBJ2-3, with a weak D call TRBD2 (7 bases). This CDR3 region has 14 residues. The ends were cut back, 3 bases at V and 7 bases at J, with 14 bases in the middle. Germline assignment: CDR1 ENHRY and CDR2 SYGVKD. The CDR3 bases are TGTGCCATCAGTGACCCGGGGGGCGGTAATACGCAGTATTTT. This encodes CAISDPGGGNTQYF.

The rearrangement links TRBV6-1 to TRBJ2-2, with D maybe TRBD1 (6 bases). The V and J ends lost 3 bases and 4 bases respectively, with 12 bases between them. The CDR3 spans 15 residues. CDR1 and CDR2 (germline): MNHNS, SASEGT. CDR3 protein: CASSDRGPFTGELFF. Here the CDR3 DNA reads TGTGCCAGCAGTGACAGGGGACCTTTCACCGGGGAGCTGTTTTTT.

For the CDR3, the DNA is TGTGCCAGCAAGACAGTACTGAACACTGAAGCTTTCTTT. Encoded protein: CASKTVLNTEAFF. This rearrangement joins TRBV2 to TRBJ1-1, with a tentative D call TRBD1 (5 bases). This CDR3 region has 13 residues. The V gene's germline CDR1 is SNHLY and CDR2 FYNNEI. Trimming took 7 bases from V and 0 from J, leaving 9 bases between them.

This chain's CDR3 is CASSLGAPNNSPLHF. Written as DNA, the CDR3 is TGCGCCAGCAGCTTGGGGGCTCCTAACAATTCACCCCTCCACTTT. The rearrangement joins TRBV5-1 to TRBJ1-6; D unresolved. From germline, CDR1 is SGHRS and CDR2 YFSETQ. This CDR3 has 15 residues. V was cut by 0 bases and J by 7 bases, with 11 bases left in between.

The chain carries TRBV5-6 and TRBJ1-6; weak D call: TRBD1 (6 bases). CDR1 is SGHDT, CDR2 YYEEEE, per germline. The CDR3 is 16 residues long. Trimming cost V 4 bases and J 3 bases, with 14 bases left between them. The CDR3 spells CASSEGGLFYNSPLHF. The CDR3 region has the DNA TGTGCCAGCAGCGAGGGGGGGCTTTTCTATAATTCACCCCTCCACTTT. Full variable domain (rest looked up from reference TRBV5-6 and TRBJ1-6): DAGVTQSPTHLIKTRGQQVTLRCSPKSGHDTVSWYQQALGQGPQFIFQYYEEEERQRGNFPDRFSGHQFPNYSSELNVNALLLGDSALYLCASSEGGLFYNSPLHFGNGTRLTVT.

The J gene is TRBJ1-6, the V gene TRBV6-5; D gene uncertain. V was pared by 0 bases and J by 6 bases, with 9 bases between. Germline CDR1 and CDR2: MNHEY and SVGAGI. The CDR3 extends over 15 amino acids. This CDR3 is CASSYSGNRNSPLHF. The CDR3 coding sequence is TGTGCCAGCAGTTACTCGGGCAACCGTAATTCACCCCTCCACTTT.

The V and J genes are TRBV5-6 and TRBJ2-2; possibly TRBD1 for D (7 bases). Trimming removed 3 bases from V and 3 bases from J, with 12 bases in between. Germline V gives CDR1 SGHDT, CDR2 YYEEEE. CDR3 size: 15 residues. CDR3: CASSSAGGYTGELFF. CDR3 coding DNA: TGTGCCAGCAGCTCTGCAGGGGGGTACACCGGGGAGCTGTTTTTT.

In nucleotides, the CDR3 is TGTGCCGACAAACAGGGGGTAGGGACTAATGAAAAACTGTTTTTT. The encoded protein is CADKQGVGTNEKLFF. J is TRBJ1-4 and V is TRBV2; 8 bases agree with TRBD1. Germline lookup yields CDR1 SNHLY and CDR2 FYNNEI. V gave up 11 bases and J gave up 2 bases; unmatched junction bases: 10. This CDR3 has 15 residues.

The chain is built from TRBV10-3 and TRBJ1-2; D is unclear. Trimming removed 0 bases from V and 0 bases from J, with 11 bases in between. This CDR3 is 16 amino acids long. CDR1 is ENHRY and CDR2 is SYGVKD in the germline V gene. CDR3: CAISESFADTNYGYTF. The CDR3 nucleotides are TGTGCCATCAGTGAGTCGTTTGCAGATACTAACTATGGCTACACCTTC.

The rearrangement uses TRBV6-4 and TRBJ1-6, with D uncertain. This CDR3 has 13 amino acids. V was shortened by 0 bases and J by 7 bases, with 4 bases between the two germline ends. CDR1 MRHNA and CDR2 SNTAGT come from the germline V gene. This chain's CDR3 is CASSDSTNSPLHF. The CDR3 DNA reads TGTGCCAGCAGTGACTCGACAAATTCACCCCTCCACTTT.

V usage is TRBV4-2 and J usage is TRBJ2-7, with D possibly being TRBD1 (5 bases). CDR3 size: 16 residues. With 0 bases removed from V and 3 bases from J, the gap between germline ends came to 15 bases. Germline CDR1 is LGHNA and CDR2 is YNFKEQ. The CDR3 sequence is CASSQEGREGLYEQYF. The DNA of the CDR3 is TGTGCCAGCAGCCAAGAGGGGCGCGAAGGGCTCTACGAGCAGTACTTC.

The rearrangement links TRBV2 to TRBJ2-5; 9 bases match TRBD2. CDR1 and CDR2 (germline): SNHLY, FYNNEI. V shed 6 bases and J 1 base; nucleotides not matched to a gene: 3. The CDR3 sequence is 14 residues long. The CDR3 here is CASRTSGPQETQYF. For the CDR3, the DNA is TGTGCCAGCAGGACTAGCGGCCCCCAAGAGACCCAGTACTTC.